These 13 T cell receptor beta chains came from one sample sequenced in a study of blood T cell repertoires in COVID-19 (dated by TCRdb to 2018 to 2021). Library preparation employed the immunoSEQ multiplex PCR assay. In its TCRdb copy, this immuneACCESS table keeps in-frame sequences only and misses some clones. Where compared with another copy, unresolved V genes explain less than half of these, and the others have no known cause. The sample table lists approximately 290,000 clones, 80% to 90% of them with a count of one. Around 0.8% of the sample lies in the top ten. Sequences were obtained from peripheral blood. All receptors derive from a man aged 25 to 40 with acute or convalescent COVID-19.

CDR3 amino acids: CASSVRVGVTGELFF. The CDR3, as DNA: TGTGCCAGCAGTGTCAGGGTTGGGGTTACCGGGGAGCTGTTTTTT. J is TRBJ2-2 and V is TRBV27; possible D gene TRBD1, 5 bases. The V gene's germline CDR1 is MNHEY and CDR2 SMNVEV (reference sequence). The CDR3 totals 15 residues. V shed 5 bases and J shed 5 bases, with 15 bases lying between them.

The chain joins TRBV28 to TRBJ1-4, with D possibly matching TRBD1 (5 bases). Germline V CDR1 and CDR2: MDHEN, SYDVKM. Deletions cut 3 bases from V and 8 bases from J, with 10 bases between. This CDR3 contains 13 residues. Here the CDR3 DNA reads TGTGCCAGCAGTTTGGGGGGGGAGGAAAAACTGTTTTTT. Amino acids: CASSLGGEEKLFF.

The chain recombines TRBV15 with TRBJ2-1, with a weak D call TRBD2 (6 bases). The V gene lost 6 bases and the J gene lost 7 bases, with 10 bases spanning the gap. Germline V CDR1 and CDR2: LNHNV, YYDKDF (reference sequence). The CDR3 sequence is 12 residues long. CDR3 residues: CATRQRGNEQFF. The CDR3 DNA follows: TGTGCCACCAGGCAACGGGGGAATGAGCAGTTCTTC.

This clone was counted only a few times. V and J are TRBV5-6 and TRBJ2-7; 7 positions agree with TRBD1. The CDR3 has 17 residues. V gave up 3 bases and J gave up 7 bases; unmatched junction bases: 19. Germline V gene sequence: CDR1 SGHDT, CDR2 YYEEEE. The CDR3 here is CASSYGTATKLYGEQYF. The CDR3 DNA reads TGTGCCAGCAGCTACGGGACAGCCACAAAACTCTACGGTGAGCAGTACTTC.

The V call is TRBV2, the J call TRBJ1-4, with D tentatively TRBD1 (5 bases). Trimming stripped 6 bases from V and 0 bases from J, with 14 bases between. The CDR3 sequence is 16 residues long. Per the germline V gene, CDR1 is SNHLY and CDR2 is FYNNEI. CDR3 amino acids: CASRLRGETTNEKLFF. The CDR3 DNA is TGTGCCAGCAGACTTCGGGGGGAAACAACTAATGAAAAACTGTTTTTT.

V gene TRBV27 combines with J gene TRBJ1-5; weak D call: TRBD1 (5 bases). Germline lookup yields CDR1 MNHEY and CDR2 SMNVEV (reference sequence). V was shortened by 6 bases and J by 4 bases, with 16 bases between the two germline ends. This CDR3 is 15 amino acids long. CDR3 bases: TGTGCCAGCAGGCGGGGGGACCAGGAAAATCAGCCCCAGCATTTT. This encodes CASRRGDQENQPQHF.

This clone appeared a few times. The chain joins TRBV9 to TRBJ2-5, with 9 positions matching TRBD1. Germline CDR1 is SGDLS and CDR2 is YYNGEE. V was pared by 4 bases and J by 5 bases, with 6 bases of the junction left unmatched. The CDR3 totals 14 residues. CDR3 residues: CASSPTGGSETQYF. The CDR3 DNA is TGTGCCAGCAGCCCTACAGGGGGCTCGGAGACCCAGTACTTC.

The genes are TRBV3-1 (or the pseudogene TRBV3-2) and TRBJ2-1; the match to TRBD2 covers 8 bases. Trimming at V came to 8 bases and at J to 7 bases, leaving 4 bases not matched to a gene. CDR3 length: 12 residues. CDR1 is LGHDT, CDR2 YNNKEL, per germline (reference sequence). As DNA, the CDR3 is TGTGCCAGCGAGCTAGCGGGTAATGAGCAGTTCTTC. It translates to CASELAGNEQFF.

This clone was detected only once. CDR3 nucleotides: TGTGCCAGCAGTGCCCCGGGAGGAGGATACACCATATATTTT. Its translation: CASSAPGGGYTIYF. V and J are TRBV28 and TRBJ1-3; no definite D call. The V end lost 5 bases, the J end lost 8 bases, and 16 bases lay between the germline ends. The CDR3 extends over 14 amino acids. Germline assignment: CDR1 MDHEN and CDR2 SYDVKM.

CDR3 sequence reads: CASSVGGGQVDEQFF. CDR3 in DNA: TGTGCCAGCAGCGTAGGCGGGGGTCAAGTTGATGAGCAGTTCTTC. The chain couples TRBV9 to TRBJ2-1, with TRBD2 identical over 7 bases. Looked up from germline, CDR1 is SGDLS and CDR2 is YYNGEE. This CDR3 comprises 15 residues. Trimming took 0 bases from V and 8 from J; bases not matched to a gene: 8. The full variable domain, rest sourced from reference TRBV9 and TRBJ2-1, is DSGVTQTPKHLITATGQRVTLRCSPRSGDLSVYWYQQSLDQGLQFLIQYYNGEERAKGNILERFSAQQFPDLHSELNLSSLELGDSALYFCASSVGGGQVDEQFFGPGTRLTVL.

This clone was picked up a small number of times. The chain is built from TRBV3-1 (or the pseudogene TRBV3-2) and TRBJ2-3, with D possibly TRBD2 on 5 matching bases. The V gene lost 0 bases and the J gene lost 4 bases, with 11 bases spanning the gap. The CDR3 contains 15 residues. The germline gives CDR1 LGHDT, CDR2 YNNKEL (reference sequence). In DNA form, the CDR3 reads TGTGCCAGCAGCCAAGAAGGTGGGCGGGCAGATACGCAGTATTTT. This sequence encodes CASSQEGGRADTQYF.

V and J are TRBV10-2 and TRBJ1-6; 11 positions match TRBD1. The CDR3 runs 15 residues. V dropped 6 bases and J dropped 7; count of bases not matched to a gene: 5. CDR1 WSHSY and CDR2 SAAADI come from the germline V gene. CDR3 DNA: TGCGCCAGCAGCGGCGGGACAGGGGGAAATTCACCCCTCCACTTT. This sequence encodes CASSGGTGGNSPLHF.

The chain is built from TRBV30 and TRBJ2-7; TRBD2 matches 8 bases. V lost 0 bases to trimming and J lost 7 bases; unmatched junction nucleotides: 5. The CDR3 loop spans 13 amino acids. The germline gives CDR1 GTSNPN, CDR2 SVGIG (reference sequence). This CDR3 is CAWSVPGRGEQYF. In DNA form, the CDR3 reads TGTGCCTGGAGTGTACCCGGGAGGGGGGAGCAGTACTTC.